This paragraph reports one T cell receptor (beta chain). Authors' analysis steps: Nucleated cell counts were estimated from reference gene primer amplification. Clones were read by immunoSEQ multiplex PCR, and TCRdb kept only the in-frame ones, dropping some. V and J calls and clone size come straight from that table; D and trimming were deduced from the DNA. Among some 350,000 clones listed, around 86% were seen once. This sample was included in a study of blood T cell repertoires in COVID-19. The origin of this receptor is a woman in her 50s with COVID-19, enrolled during active disease. What was sequenced was peripheral blood.

CDR3 in DNA: TGTGCCTGGAGTAAGACGGGGGACGGTGAGCAGTTCTTC. Translating gives CAWSKTGDGEQFF. V gene TRBV30 combines with J gene TRBJ2-1; D is perhaps TRBD2 (6 bases). Trimming took 2 bases from V and 9 from J, leaving 14 bases between them. This CDR3 comprises 13 residues. Germline CDR1 is GTSNPN and CDR2 is SVGIG (reference sequence).